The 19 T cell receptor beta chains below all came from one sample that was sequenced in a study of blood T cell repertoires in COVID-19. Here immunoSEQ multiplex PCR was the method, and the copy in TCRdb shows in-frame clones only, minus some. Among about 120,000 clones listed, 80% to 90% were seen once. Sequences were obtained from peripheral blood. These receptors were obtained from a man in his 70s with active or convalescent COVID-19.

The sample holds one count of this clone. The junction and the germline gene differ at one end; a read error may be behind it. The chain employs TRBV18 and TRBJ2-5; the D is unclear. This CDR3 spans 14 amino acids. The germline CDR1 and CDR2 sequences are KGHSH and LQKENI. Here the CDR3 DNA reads TGTGCCAGCTCACCAGGAGTTAACAAAGAGCCCCAGTACTTC. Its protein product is CASSPGVNKEPQYF.

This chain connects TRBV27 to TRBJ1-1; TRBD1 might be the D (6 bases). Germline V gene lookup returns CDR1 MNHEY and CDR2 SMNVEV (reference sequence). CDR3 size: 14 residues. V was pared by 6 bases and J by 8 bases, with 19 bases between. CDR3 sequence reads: CASSKGGTTGEAFF. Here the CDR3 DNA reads TGTGCCAGCAGCAAGGGGGGGACGACAGGCGAAGCTTTCTTT.

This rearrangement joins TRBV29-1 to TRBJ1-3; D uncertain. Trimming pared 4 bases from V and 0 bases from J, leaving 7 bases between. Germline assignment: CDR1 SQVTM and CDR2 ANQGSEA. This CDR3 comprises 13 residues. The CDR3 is CSVARSSGNTIYF. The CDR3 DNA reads TGCAGCGTTGCAAGGAGCTCTGGAAACACCATATATTTT.

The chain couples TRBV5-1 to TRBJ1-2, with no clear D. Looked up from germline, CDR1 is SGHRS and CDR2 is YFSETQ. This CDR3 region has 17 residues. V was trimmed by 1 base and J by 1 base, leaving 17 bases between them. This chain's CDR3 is CASSLSPPGGVNYGYTF. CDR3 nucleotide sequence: TGCGCCAGCAGCTTGTCCCCCCCGGGTGGAGTTAACTATGGCTACACCTTC.

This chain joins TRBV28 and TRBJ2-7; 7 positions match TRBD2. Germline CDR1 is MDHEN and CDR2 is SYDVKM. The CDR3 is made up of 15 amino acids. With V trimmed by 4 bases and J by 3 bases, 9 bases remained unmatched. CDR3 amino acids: CASSSLADLYYEQYF. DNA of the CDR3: TGTGCCAGCAGTTCTCTAGCGGACCTTTACTACGAGCAGTACTTC.

CDR3 nucleotide sequence: TGTGCCAGCAGCCCCGGACAGGGGAGTAGCGCACCCCTCCACTTT. Translation gives CASSPGQGSSAPLHF. The V call is TRBV6-2 or TRBV6-3, the J call TRBJ1-6; 9 positions match TRBD1. Losses at the gene ends were 6 bases for V and 11 bases for J; bases not matched to a gene: 11. Per the germline V gene, CDR1 is MNHEY and CDR2 is SVGEGT. CDR3 length equals 15 residues.

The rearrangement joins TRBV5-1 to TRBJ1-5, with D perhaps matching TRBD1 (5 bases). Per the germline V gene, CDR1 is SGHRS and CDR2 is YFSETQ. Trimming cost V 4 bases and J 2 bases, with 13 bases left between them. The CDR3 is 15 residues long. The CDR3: CASSPGWGGNQPQHF. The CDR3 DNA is TGCGCCAGCAGCCCCGGATGGGGGGGCAATCAGCCCCAGCATTTT.

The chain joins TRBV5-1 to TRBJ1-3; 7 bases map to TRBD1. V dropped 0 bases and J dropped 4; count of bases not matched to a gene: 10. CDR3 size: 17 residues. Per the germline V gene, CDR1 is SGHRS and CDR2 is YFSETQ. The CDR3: CASSLGAGGTPGNTIYF. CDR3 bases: TGCGCCAGCAGCTTGGGGGCAGGGGGGACTCCCGGAAACACCATATATTTT.

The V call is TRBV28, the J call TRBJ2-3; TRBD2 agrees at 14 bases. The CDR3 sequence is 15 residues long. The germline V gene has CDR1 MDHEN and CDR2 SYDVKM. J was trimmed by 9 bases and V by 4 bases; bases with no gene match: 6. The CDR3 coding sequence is TGTGCCAGCAGTTCAGAGACTAGCGGGAGGGGAACGCAGTATTTT. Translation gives CASSSETSGRGTQYF.

CDR3: CASSLRTGLTEAFF. The CDR3 DNA reads as TGTGCCAGCAGCTTGAGGACAGGGCTCACTGAAGCTTTCTTT. The chain couples TRBV11-2 to TRBJ1-1; 8 bases are shared with TRBD1. Unmatched junction bases numbered 4, after V lost 3 bases and J lost 4 bases. Germline CDR1 SGHAT, CDR2 FQNNGV. CDR3 length equals 14 residues.

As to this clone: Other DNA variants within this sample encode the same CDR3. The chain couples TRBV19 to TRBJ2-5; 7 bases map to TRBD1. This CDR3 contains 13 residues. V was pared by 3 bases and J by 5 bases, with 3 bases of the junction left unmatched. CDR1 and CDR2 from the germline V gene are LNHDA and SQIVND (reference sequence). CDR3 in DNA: TGTGCCAGTAGTATGAACAGGGGCGAGACCCAGTACTTC. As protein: CASSMNRGETQYF.

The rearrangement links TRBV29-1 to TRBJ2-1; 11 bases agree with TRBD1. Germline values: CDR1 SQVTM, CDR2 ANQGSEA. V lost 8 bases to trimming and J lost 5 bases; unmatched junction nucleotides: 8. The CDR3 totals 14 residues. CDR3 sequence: CSTIPGQGDNEQFF. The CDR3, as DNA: TGCAGCACAATCCCGGGACAGGGGGACAATGAGCAGTTCTTC.

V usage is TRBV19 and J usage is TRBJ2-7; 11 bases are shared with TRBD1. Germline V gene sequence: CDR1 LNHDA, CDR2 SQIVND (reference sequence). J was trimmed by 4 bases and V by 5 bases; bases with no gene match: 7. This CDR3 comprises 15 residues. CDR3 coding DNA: TGTGCCAGTAGTCCACCCGGGACAGGGGGGTACGAGCAGTACTTC. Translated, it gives CASSPPGTGGYEQYF.

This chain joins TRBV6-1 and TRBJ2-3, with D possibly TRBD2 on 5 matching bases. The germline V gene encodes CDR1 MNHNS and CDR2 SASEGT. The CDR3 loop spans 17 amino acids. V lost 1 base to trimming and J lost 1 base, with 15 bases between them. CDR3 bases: TGTGCCAGCAGTGAAGGGAGGCAGGTCTACCGCACAGATACGCAGTATTTT. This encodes CASSEGRQVYRTDTQYF.

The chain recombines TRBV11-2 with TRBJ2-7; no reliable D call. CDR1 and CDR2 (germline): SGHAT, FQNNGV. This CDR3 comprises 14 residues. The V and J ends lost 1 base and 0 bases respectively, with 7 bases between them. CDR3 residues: CASSLASYSYEQYF. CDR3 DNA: TGTGCCAGCAGCTTAGCTTCCTACTCCTACGAGCAGTACTTC.

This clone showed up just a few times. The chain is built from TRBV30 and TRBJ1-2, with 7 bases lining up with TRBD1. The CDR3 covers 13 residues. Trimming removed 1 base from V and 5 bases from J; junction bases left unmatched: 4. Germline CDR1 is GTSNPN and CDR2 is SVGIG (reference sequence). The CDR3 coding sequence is TGTGCCTGGAGTGCCGACAGGGTATATGGCTACACCTTC. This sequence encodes CAWSADRVYGYTF.

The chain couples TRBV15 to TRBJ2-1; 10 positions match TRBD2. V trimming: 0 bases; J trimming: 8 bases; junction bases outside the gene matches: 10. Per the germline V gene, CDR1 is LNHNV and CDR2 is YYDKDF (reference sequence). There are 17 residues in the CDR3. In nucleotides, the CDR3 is TGTGCCACCAGCAGAGATTCCGCTAGCGGGAGTGTCGATGAGCAGTTCTTC. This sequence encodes CATSRDSASGSVDEQFF.

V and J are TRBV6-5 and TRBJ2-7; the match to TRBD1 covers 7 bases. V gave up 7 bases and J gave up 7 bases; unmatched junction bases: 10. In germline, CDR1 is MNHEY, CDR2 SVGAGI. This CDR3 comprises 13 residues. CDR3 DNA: TGTGCCAGCACCAGGGGGTTGGCGAGAGAGCAGTACTTC. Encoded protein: CASTRGLAREQYF.

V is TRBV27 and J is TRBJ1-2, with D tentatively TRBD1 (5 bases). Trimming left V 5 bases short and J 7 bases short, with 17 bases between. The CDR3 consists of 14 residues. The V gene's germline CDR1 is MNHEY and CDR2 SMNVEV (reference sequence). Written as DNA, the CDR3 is TGTGCCAGCAGTACACTGTCGGGGGGATCTGGCTACACCTTC. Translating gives CASSTLSGGSGYTF.